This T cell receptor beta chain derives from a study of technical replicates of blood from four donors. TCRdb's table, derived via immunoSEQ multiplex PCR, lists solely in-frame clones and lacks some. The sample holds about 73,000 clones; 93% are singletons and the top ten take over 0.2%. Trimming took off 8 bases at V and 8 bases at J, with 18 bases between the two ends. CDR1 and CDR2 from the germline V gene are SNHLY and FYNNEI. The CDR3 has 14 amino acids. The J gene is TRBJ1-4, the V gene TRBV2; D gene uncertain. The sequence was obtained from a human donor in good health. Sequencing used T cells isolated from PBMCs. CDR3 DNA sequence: TGTGCCAGCCGGAGGGAGGCCGTGTGGGAAAAACTGTTTTTT. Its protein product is CASRREAVWEKLFF.